The TCR beta chain under discussion was sequenced for a study of T cell responses to AZD1222 COVID-19 vaccine. Some clones are missing from TCRdb's copy, which holds only in-frame ones; the method was immunoSEQ multiplex PCR. This sample has fewer than 120,000 clones, with over 90% found just once. Regarding the study as a whole: Scientists sampled the repertoires only once the peak T cell response had passed. Spike-specific TCR breadth and depth went up after people got two AZD1222 doses. At 160-218 and 743-854, vaccine-associated CD4 TCRs were dominant, and they spanned spike. Targeting of unmutated variant regions was reportedly seen in nearly half of spike-specific TCRs.

Comment on this clone: Antigen: not known.

This CDR3 contains 15 residues. In germline, CDR1 is MGHRA, CDR2 YSYEKL. V lost 4 bases, J lost 3 bases, and 8 bases stayed unmatched. The V gene is TRBV4-1, the J gene TRBJ1-2; TRBD1 agrees at 7 bases. This TCR was recovered from an adult who received the AZD1222 COVID-19 vaccine. The sequencing used peripheral blood, collected 28 days after the second AZD1222 dose. The DNA for the CDR3 is TGCGCCAGCAGCCCGCAAATCGGGACAGACTATGGCTACACCTTC. Translation: CASSPQIGTDYGYTF.